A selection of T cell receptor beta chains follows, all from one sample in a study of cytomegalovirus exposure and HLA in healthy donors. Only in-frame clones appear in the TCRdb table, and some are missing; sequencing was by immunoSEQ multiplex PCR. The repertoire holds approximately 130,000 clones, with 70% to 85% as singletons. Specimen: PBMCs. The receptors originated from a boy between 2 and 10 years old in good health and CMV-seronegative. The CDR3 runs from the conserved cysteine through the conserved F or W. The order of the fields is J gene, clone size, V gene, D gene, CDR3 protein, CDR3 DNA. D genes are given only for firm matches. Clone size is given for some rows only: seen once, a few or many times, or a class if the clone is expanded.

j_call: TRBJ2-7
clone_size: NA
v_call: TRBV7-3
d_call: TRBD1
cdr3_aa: CASSPGTGPYEQYF
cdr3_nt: TGTGCCAGCAGCCCCGGGACAGGGCCCTACGAGCAGTACTTC

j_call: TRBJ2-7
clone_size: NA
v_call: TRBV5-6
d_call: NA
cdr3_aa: CASRILSPGFNEQYF
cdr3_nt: TGTGCCAGTAGAATTCTGTCCCCAGGATTTAACGAGCAGTACTTC

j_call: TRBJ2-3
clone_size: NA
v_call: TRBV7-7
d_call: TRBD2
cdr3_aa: CASSFPGLAGVADTQYF
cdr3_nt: TGTGCTAGCAGCTTCCCCGGACTAGCGGGAGTAGCGGATACGCAGTATTTT

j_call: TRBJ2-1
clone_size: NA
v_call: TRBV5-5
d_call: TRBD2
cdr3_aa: CASSLRDSSAGGQFF
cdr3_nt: TGTGCCAGCAGCTTGAGGGACTCATCCGCGGGAGGGCAGTTCTTC

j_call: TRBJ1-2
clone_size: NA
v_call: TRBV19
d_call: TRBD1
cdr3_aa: CASQRWDRGGHNYGYTF
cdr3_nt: TGTGCCAGCCAGAGGTGGGACAGGGGGGGGCACAACTATGGCTACACCTTC

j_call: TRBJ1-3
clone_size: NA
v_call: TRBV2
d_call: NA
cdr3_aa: CASRLTTGTGNTIYF
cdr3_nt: TGTGCCAGCAGACTCACCACAGGGACCGGAAACACCATATATTTT

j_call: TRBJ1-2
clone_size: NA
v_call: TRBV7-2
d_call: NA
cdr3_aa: CASSLEIGRFDPYGYTF
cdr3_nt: TGTGCCAGCAGCTTAGAAATTGGGCGATTTGATCCTTATGGCTACACCTTC

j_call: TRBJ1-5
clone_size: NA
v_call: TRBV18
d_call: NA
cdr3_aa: CASSPGSRQPQHF
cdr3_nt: TGTGCCAGCTCACCAGGGTCGCGGCAGCCCCAGCATTTT

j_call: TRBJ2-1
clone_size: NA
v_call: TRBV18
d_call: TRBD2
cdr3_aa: CASSPGGAQYNEQFF
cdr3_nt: TGTGCCAGCTCACCCGGGGGGGCACAGTACAATGAGCAGTTCTTC

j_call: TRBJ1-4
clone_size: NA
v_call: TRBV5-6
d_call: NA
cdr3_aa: CASSLEGWQGNEKLFF
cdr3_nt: TGTGCCAGCAGCTTGGAAGGTTGGCAGGGGAATGAAAAACTGTTTTTT

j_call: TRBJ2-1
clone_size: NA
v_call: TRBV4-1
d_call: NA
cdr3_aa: CASSQDGAGTYNEQFF
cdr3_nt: TGCGCCAGCAGCCAAGATGGGGCGGGGACCTACAATGAGCAGTTCTTC

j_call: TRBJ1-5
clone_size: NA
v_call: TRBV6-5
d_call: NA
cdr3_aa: CASSYGSEPNQPQHF
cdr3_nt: TGTGCCAGCAGTTACGGCTCAGAACCCAATCAGCCCCAGCATTTT

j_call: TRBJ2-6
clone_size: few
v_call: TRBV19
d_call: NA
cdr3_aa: CASSRRTAGANVLTF
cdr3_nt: TGTGCCAGTAGTAGGAGGACGGCTGGGGCCAACGTCCTGACTTTC

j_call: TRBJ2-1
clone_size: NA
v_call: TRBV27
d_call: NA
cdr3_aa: CASSLGLIYNEQFF
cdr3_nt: TGTGCCAGCAGTTTAGGACTGATCTACAATGAGCAGTTCTTC